The 13 T cell receptor beta chains reported below all come from one sample, sequenced in a study of PD-1 blockade in mismatch repair-deficient tumors. Sequenced by immunoSEQ multiplex PCR; TCRdb stores in-frame clones only, minus some. The table shows around 100,000 clones, with 82% occurring only once. The starting material was peripheral blood, obtained approximately 8 months after starting pembrolizumab. Receptors originate from an adult with mismatch repair-deficient cancer.

The count of this clone is one. The CDR3 loop reads CASSLESYEQYF. The DNA for the CDR3 is TGCGCCAGCAGCTTGGAGAGCTACGAGCAGTACTTC. This chain joins TRBV5-1 and TRBJ2-7; D gene unclear. Trimming removed 0 bases at V and 3 bases at J, with 4 bases between. The CDR3 sequence is 12 residues long. CDR1 is SGHRS and CDR2 is YFSETQ in the germline V gene.

J is TRBJ1-3 and V is TRBV5-1; no reliable D call. Germline-derived CDR1 and CDR2 are SGHRS and YFSETQ. Trimming cost V 0 bases and J 0 bases, with 7 bases left between them. The length of the CDR3 is 15 residues. The CDR3 nucleotides are TGCGCCAGCAGCTTGGCCGCAGGCTCTGGAAACACCATATATTTT. It is translated as CASSLAAGSGNTIYF.

This chain connects TRBV7-2 to TRBJ2-1, with D hard to call. Trimming stripped 2 bases from V and 5 bases from J, with 4 bases between. Germline V lookup: CDR1 SGHTA, CDR2 FQGNSA. This CDR3 comprises 12 residues. The CDR3 DNA reads TGTGCCAGCAGCTTATACAACAATGAGCAGTTCTTC. The encoded protein is CASSLYNNEQFF.

The chain is built from TRBV5-4 and TRBJ2-7; the D gene is possibly TRBD1 (5 bases). Germline lookup yields CDR1 SGHNT and CDR2 YYREEE (reference sequence). Trimming removed 0 bases at V and 2 bases at J, with 12 bases between. The length of the CDR3 is 15 residues. CDR3 sequence (DNA): TGTGCCAGCAGCTTGGCGTGGGGCTCAACCTACGAGCAGTACTTC. It encodes CASSLAWGSTYEQYF.

The V call is TRBV6-6, the J call TRBJ1-5, with 11 bases matching TRBD1. Germline trimming cut 6 bases from V and 0 bases from J; bases unmatched to any gene: 4. Germline values: CDR1 MNHNY, CDR2 SVGAGI (reference sequence). CDR3 length: 16 residues. CDR3 amino acids: CASRKGQGASNQPQHF. The DNA of the CDR3 is TGTGCCAGCAGAAAAGGACAGGGGGCTAGCAATCAGCCCCAGCATTTT.

The chain couples TRBV18 to TRBJ2-1; 10 bases agree with TRBD2. The CDR3 consists of 17 residues. The germline gives CDR1 KGHSH, CDR2 LQKENI. V shed 5 bases and J 9 bases; nucleotides not matched to a gene: 16. CDR3 bases: TGTGCCAGCTCAATCTCTAGCGGGAGCGAGGGAAGAGGTGAGCAGTTCTTC. Protein product: CASSISSGSEGRGEQFF.

The V call is TRBV30, the J call TRBJ2-5; 8 positions match TRBD1. The J segment lost 5 bases and the V segment lost 4 bases, leaving 6 bases of the junction unmatched. The CDR3 has 13 amino acids. Germline V gives CDR1 GTSNPN, CDR2 SVGIG (reference sequence). The CDR3 is CAWITGGGETQYF. DNA for the CDR3: TGTGCCTGGATTACAGGGGGAGGCGAGACCCAGTACTTC.

The genes are TRBV19 and TRBJ1-5; D may be TRBD1 (5 bases). The CDR3 runs to 15 residues. V lost 2 bases and J lost 3, with 11 bases in between. CDR1 is LNHDA and CDR2 is SQIVND in the germline V gene (reference sequence). CDR3 sequence (DNA): TGTGCCAGTAGTATACGAGGGGCTTTCAATCAGCCCCAGCATTTT. This codes for CASSIRGAFNQPQHF.

V gene TRBV7-9 combines with J gene TRBJ2-5, with 14 bases that match TRBD2. Losses at the gene ends were 5 bases for V and 4 bases for J; bases not matched to a gene: 9. The CDR3 has 17 residues. CDR1 SEHNR and CDR2 FQNEAQ come from the germline V gene (reference sequence). The CDR3 is CASSPWTSGRRGETQYF. Here the CDR3 DNA reads TGTGCCAGCAGCCCGTGGACTAGCGGGAGGAGAGGAGAGACCCAGTACTTC. Filled out from reference TRBV7-9 and TRBJ2-5, the complete variable domain reads DTGVSQNPRHKITKRGQNVTFRCDPISEHNRLYWYRQTLGQGPEFLTYFQNEAQLEKSRLLSDRFSAERPKGSFSTLEIQRTEQGDSAMYLCASSPWTSGRRGETQYFGPGTRLLVL.

V and J are TRBV29-1 and TRBJ1-2, with D perhaps TRBD1 (6 bases). The germline gives CDR1 SQVTM, CDR2 ANQGSEA. V lost 4 bases and J 2 bases, leaving 11 bases between the germline ends. The CDR3 length is 13 residues. CDR3 in amino acids: CSVVGGQNYGYTF. The DNA for the CDR3 is TGCAGCGTTGTGGGGGGGCAAAACTATGGCTACACCTTC.

The chain is built from TRBV15 and TRBJ2-7; no firm D call. Germline V gene lookup returns CDR1 LNHNV and CDR2 YYDKDF (reference sequence). The CDR3 is made up of 13 amino acids. V was pared by 0 bases and J by 6 bases, with 9 bases between. The CDR3, as DNA: TGTGCCACCAGCAGAGATCACCTCTTCGAGCAGTACTTC. Protein sequence: CATSRDHLFEQYF. The full variable domain, with the rest looked up from reference TRBV15 and TRBJ2-7, is DAMVIQNPRYQVTQFGKPVTLSCSQTLNHNVMYWYQQKSSQAPKLLFHYYDKDFNNEADTPDNFQSRRPNTSFCFLDIRSPGLGDTAMYLCATSRDHLFEQYFGPGTRLTVT.

The V call is TRBV11-2, the J call TRBJ2-6, with no clear D. Per germline, CDR1 SGHAT and CDR2 FQNNGV. Trimming left V 5 bases short and J 2 bases short, with 7 bases between. The CDR3 length is 14 residues. CDR3 nucleotides: TGTGCCAGCAGCCCCACCACTGGGGCCAACGTCCTGACTTTC. It codes for CASSPTTGANVLTF. Full variable domain (remainder filled in from reference TRBV11-2 and TRBJ2-6): EAGVAQSPRYKIIEKRQSVAFWCNPISGHATLYWYQQILGQGPKLLIQFQNNGVVDDSQLPKDRFSAERLKGVDSTLKIQPAKLEDSAVYLCASSPTTGANVLTFGAGSRLTVL.

The J gene is TRBJ2-3, the V gene TRBV7-2; D might be TRBD2 (6 bases). The ends were cut back, 5 bases at V and 2 bases at J, with 14 bases in the middle. This CDR3 is built from 15 residues. In germline, CDR1 is SGHTA, CDR2 FQGNSA. CDR3 sequence reads: CASSPRGGITDTQYF. The CDR3 region has the DNA TGTGCCAGCAGCCCTAGAGGCGGGATCACAGATACGCAGTATTTT.